The rows below give T cell receptor beta chains drawn from one sample of a study of HIV-infected children after antiretroviral therapy interruption. TCRdb reprocessed the 3' RACE reads via MiXCR and lists one record per CDR3 protein. The data show over 35,000 distinct CDR3 sequences, 5% to 8% seen once. This material consisted of CD45RA+ CD4+ T cells from PBMCs, pooled from several time points, taken from a donor given antiretroviral therapy, either interrupted or continuous. Receptors originate from a pool of human donors with HIV. The CDR3 runs from the conserved cysteine through the conserved F or W. D genes are given only for firm matches. Size tells how often a clone was seen (once, few, many) or the class of an expanded clone, and some rows leave it out.

TRBJ2-5 TRBD1 TRBV6-6 many TGTGCCAGCAGTGTCCGGGACAGGGGGCGGGACACCCAGTACTTT CASSVRDRGRDTQYF
TRBJ2-1 TRBD2 TRBV20-1 many TGCAGTGCTAGTAATCCCACTAGCGGGGTCGTCTCCTACAATGAGCAGTTCTTC CSASNPTSGVVSYNEQFF
TRBJ2-5 NA TRBV2 many TGTGCCAGCAGTGAAGCCGGGACCGGGGCCCAGTACTTC CASSEAGTGAQYF
TRBJ1-4 TRBD1 TRBV5-1 few TGCGCCAGCAGCCGCCGGGACAGGGATGAAAAACTGTTTTTT CASSRRDRDEKLFF
TRBJ2-1 NA TRBV27 few TGTGCCAGCACTACTCTCGGGCGGCGTCGGCCACACAATGAGCAGTTCTTC CASTTLGRRRPHNEQFF
TRBJ2-1 TRBD2 TRBV4-1 few TGCGCCAGCAGCCGGTCGGGCGGGAGGGACAATGAGCAGTTCTTC CASSRSGGRDNEQFF
TRBJ2-7 NA TRBV20-1 many TGCAGTGCTAGTGATAGGGTCAGCTCCTACGAGCAGTACTTC CSASDRVSSYEQYF
TRBJ2-1 TRBD2 TRBV20-1 many TGCAGTGCTGAGGGCCCGGGACTAGCGGAGATCCGCAATGAGCAGTTCTTC CSAEGPGLAEIRNEQFF
TRBJ2-3 TRBD1 TRBV9 NA TGTGCCAGCAGCCCAAGAGGGACAGTAACAGATACGCAGTATTTT CASSPRGTVTDTQYF
TRBJ2-5 TRBD2 TRBV10-2 NA TGCGCCAGCACCTTGCCTGGGACTAGTTCGACCCAGTACTTC CASTLPGTSSTQYF
TRBJ2-1 NA TRBV24-1 many TGTGCCACCAGTGATCCCCGGACGGGGGCAACGGAGCAGTTCTTC CATSDPRTGATEQFF
TRBJ2-2 NA TRBV11-2 many TGTGCCAGCAGCTTTCACGGAGAGACCGGGGAGCTGTTTTTT CASSFHGETGELFF
TRBJ2-4 TRBD2 TRBV20-1 few TGCAGTGCTAGAAAAAGCGGGGGCTCCTCAGCCAAAAACATTCAGTACTTC CSARKSGGSSAKNIQYF
TRBJ2-2 NA TRBV21-1 many TGTGCCAGCAGCATTGGTTTGAGGCTAGCGGGAGGTAGCACCGGGGAGCTGTTTTTT CASSIGLRLAGGSTGELFF
TRBJ2-1 TRBD1 TRBV12-3/TRBV12-4 many TGTGCCAGCCATCCCCGACAGGGTACCTACAATGAGCAGTTCTTC CASHPRQGTYNEQFF
TRBJ2-3 NA TRBV19 many TGTGCCAGTAGTATTCGAGGGAGCGGAGGCACAGATACGCAGTATTTT CASSIRGSGGTDTQYF
TRBJ2-5 TRBD2 TRBV29-1 NA TGCAGCGTTGACCCTAATGGGAGACTAGCGGGAGGCGGTGAGGAGACCCAGTACTTC CSVDPNGRLAGGGEETQYF
TRBJ2-3 NA TRBV7-3 NA TGTGCCAGCAGCGCTACGAATCGTGACGATACGCAGTATTTT CASSATNRDDTQYF
TRBJ2-3 TRBD2 TRBV12-3/TRBV12-4 many TGTGCCAGCAGTCGCCTCCTTAGCGGGGGGCCGGGAGATACGCAGTATTTT CASSRLLSGGPGDTQYF
TRBJ2-7 NA TRBV27 many TGTGCCAGCAGACCTAGGACGAGAAGCTCCTACGAGCAGTACTTC CASRPRTRSSYEQYF
TRBJ2-3 NA TRBV29-1 many TGCAGCGTTGATACTAGGTTCACAGATACGCAGTATTTT CSVDTRFTDTQYF
TRBJ2-3 NA TRBV14 many TGTGCCAGCAGCCAAGTCGTAAGGAGGTCAACAGATACGCAGTATTTT CASSQVVRRSTDTQYF
TRBJ2-3 NA TRBV7-9 many TGTGCCAGCAGCTTTGTGACCGATACGCAGTATTTT CASSFVTDTQYF
TRBJ2-7 TRBD1 TRBV6-2/TRBV6-3 many TGTGCCAGCAGTTACTATCGCGACAGGGGGCTATCCTACGAGCAGTACTTC CASSYYRDRGLSYEQYF
TRBJ2-7 TRBD2 TRBV7-6 medium-sized TGTGCCAGCAGCTTAGGGGGAGGGCCCGGCGAGCAGTACTTC CASSLGGGPGEQYF
TRBJ2-4 NA TRBV4-1 many NA CASSQDVGMGNTLYF
TRBJ2-7 NA TRBV10-2 NA TGCGCCAGCAGTGACAGGTGGGACTCCGCCTTCTACGAGCAGTACTTC CASSDRWDSAFYEQYF
TRBJ2-4 TRBD1 TRBV3-1 many TGTGCCAGCAGCGAGGGACAGGGGTTTCAAAACACCTTGTACTTT CASSEGQGFQNTLYF
TRBJ2-3 NA TRBV28 few TGTGCCAGCAGTTTCTTTAGCGGAAGCACAGATACGCAGTATTTT CASSFFSGSTDTQYF
TRBJ2-7 NA TRBV29-1 many TGCAGCGTTGGAAAAAGAGGACCCCACTACGAGCAGTACTTC CSVGKRGPHYEQYF
TRBJ2-5 TRBD1 TRBV23-1 medium-sized TGTGCCAGCAGTCTGTCGAGACAGGGGAAGGACACCCAGTACTTT CASSLSRQGKDTQYF
TRBJ1-1 TRBD1 TRBV7-2 many TGTGCCAGCAGCCACCGGGACAGGGGGAAAAACACTGAAGCTTTCTTT CASSHRDRGKNTEAFF
TRBJ2-1 NA TRBV18 many TGTGCCAGCTCACCTGCGATCGGTTCGAGGTCCTACAATGAGCAGTTCTTC CASSPAIGSRSYNEQFF
TRBJ2-7 NA TRBV2 few TGTGCCACGGCACTTCGGAGGGAGCAGTACTTC CATALRREQYF
TRBJ1-5 NA TRBV20-1 many TGCAGTGCTAGAGACAACAAGAATCAGCCCCAGCATTTT CSARDNKNQPQHF
TRBJ1-1 TRBD1 TRBV9 NA TGTGCCAGCAGCCTCACAGGGGGGATGGACACTGAAGCTTTCTTT CASSLTGGMDTEAFF
TRBJ2-7 NA TRBV23-1 many TGCGCCAGCAGTCAATCGATTGGGACACCGACCTACGAGCAGTACTTC CASSQSIGTPTYEQYF
TRBJ2-1 TRBD2 TRBV28 few TGTGCCAGCAGTTTGGGCGCGTTCCGATTAGCGGGAGGGCGTTACAATGAGCAGTTCTTC CASSLGAFRLAGGRYNEQFF
TRBJ2-5 TRBD2 TRBV7-2 medium-sized TGTGCCAGCAGCCCGCGTGGGGGGGATCAAGAGACCCAGTACTTC CASSPRGGDQETQYF
TRBJ1-1 NA TRBV27 few TGTGCCGACCGGAACGGGGGGAACACTGAAGCTTTCTTT CADRNGGNTEAFF
TRBJ1-1 TRBD1 TRBV6-1 many TGTGCCAGCAGTGAGCCGGGACAGGGTTTCACTGAAGCTTTCTTT CASSEPGQGFTEAFF
TRBJ2-4 TRBD1 TRBV7-2 many TGTGCCAGCAGCTCCCGGGACAGGGGGGCCAAAAACATTCAGTACTTC CASSSRDRGAKNIQYF
TRBJ2-3 NA TRBV28 many TGTGCCAGCAGTTTAGGTCGCTACTCACCTCATACAGATACGCAGTATTTT CASSLGRYSPHTDTQYF
TRBJ2-7 TRBD2 TRBV6-6 many TGTGCCAGCGTACCTAGCGGGAGGCACTACGAGCAGTACTTC CASVPSGRHYEQYF
TRBJ2-3 TRBD2 TRBV5-1 few TGCGCCAGCAGCCGTACTAGCGCCGGTGGAACAGATACGCAGTATTTT CASSRTSAGGTDTQYF
TRBJ2-7 NA TRBV12-3/TRBV12-4 many TGTGCCAGCAGTTTCGGTCACGGGAAGAGACGCACTTCCCAAACCTACGAGCAGTACTTC CASSFGHGKRRTSQTYEQYF
TRBJ2-1 TRBD2 TRBV6-2/TRBV6-3 many TGTGCCAGCAGGGCCTGGAGCGGGGGGGCTCTTAATGAGCAGTTCTTC CASRAWSGGALNEQFF
TRBJ2-7 NA TRBV19 NA TGTGCCAGTAGTATTCCCGGGCGGGATTACTCCTACGAGCAGTACTTC CASSIPGRDYSYEQYF
TRBJ1-5 NA TRBV19 NA TGTGCCAGTAGTATAAATGTAGCGGCCAGACAGCCCCAGCATTTT CASSINVAARQPQHF
TRBJ2-1 NA TRBV3-1 few TGTGCCAGCAGCCAAGATTTTGAGCAGTTCTTC CASSQDFEQFF
TRBJ2-5 TRBD2 TRBV9 many TGTGCCAGCAGCCCGACTAGCGGGAGAGAGACCCAGTACTTC CASSPTSGRETQYF